The 16 T cell receptor beta chains presented below share a single source sample, sequenced in a study of T cell responses to AZD1222 COVID-19 vaccine. This table comes from immunoSEQ multiplex PCR, and its TCRdb copy is limited to in-frame clones, with some not included. The top ten hold around 1.3% of the sample, which has around 80,000 clones, 87% seen once. The input for sequencing was peripheral blood, taken 28 days after the second AZD1222 dose. All receptors derive from an adult who received the AZD1222 COVID-19 vaccine.

The V call is TRBV7-2, the J call TRBJ1-1; 7 bases align to TRBD1. CDR1 is SGHTA and CDR2 is FQGNSA in the germline V gene. The CDR3 runs to 13 residues. V dropped 4 bases and J dropped 7; count of bases not matched to a gene: 6. DNA of the CDR3: TGTGCCAGCAGCTCACAGGGGATAAGTGAAGCTTTCTTT. It encodes CASSSQGISEAFF.

The genes are TRBV12-3 or TRBV12-4 and TRBJ1-1; D not resolved. V was trimmed by 10 bases and J by 1 base, leaving 13 bases between them. This CDR3 has 13 residues. The CDR3 DNA is TGTGCCACTACAGTTGGTGAGAACACTGAAGCTTTCTTT. This translates into CATTVGENTEAFF.

V and J are TRBV6-5 and TRBJ2-1, with D perhaps matching TRBD1 (6 bases). V was shortened by 4 bases and J by 0 bases, with 7 bases between the two germline ends. This CDR3 contains 14 residues. Germline CDR1 MNHEY, CDR2 SVGAGI. The CDR3 loop reads CASSLGGSYNEQFF. The CDR3 DNA follows: TGTGCCAGCAGTTTAGGGGGCTCCTACAATGAGCAGTTCTTC.

The chain couples TRBV27 to TRBJ2-1; D possibly corresponds to TRBD2 (6 bases). From germline, CDR1 is MNHEY and CDR2 SMNVEV (reference sequence). With 5 bases removed from V and 4 bases from J, the gap between germline ends came to 18 bases. The CDR3 length is 16 residues. CDR3 residues: CASSKPRLGEYNEQFF. The CDR3 DNA follows: TGTGCCAGCAGTAAACCCAGACTAGGGGAATACAATGAGCAGTTCTTC.

V is TRBV3-1 (or the pseudogene TRBV3-2) and J is TRBJ2-1; possibly TRBD2 for D (6 bases). This CDR3 contains 16 residues. The V gene lost 1 base and the J gene lost 6 bases, with 16 bases spanning the gap. CDR1 is LGHDT and CDR2 is YNNKEL in the germline V gene (reference sequence). The CDR3 protein is CASSQVLLAWGNEQFF. Written as DNA, the CDR3 is TGTGCCAGCAGCCAAGTGTTACTAGCTTGGGGCAATGAGCAGTTCTTC.

The V gene is TRBV12-5, the J gene TRBJ2-1; TRBD1 might be the D (6 bases). The V gene lost 0 bases and the J gene lost 7 bases, with 19 bases spanning the gap. This CDR3 spans 17 amino acids. Germline V CDR1 and CDR2: LGHNT, FRNRAP. The CDR3 loop is CASGLVPVGARGNEQFF. CDR3 bases: TGTGCTAGTGGTTTGGTACCCGTTGGGGCCAGGGGAAATGAGCAGTTCTTC.

The V call is TRBV27, the J call TRBJ2-7, with D perhaps given as TRBD1 or TRBD2 (6 bases each). The CDR3 is made up of 15 amino acids. The V gene's germline CDR1 is MNHEY and CDR2 SMNVEV (reference sequence). V was clipped by 0 bases and J by 4 bases, with 13 bases between them. CDR3 nucleotide sequence: TGTGCCAGCAGTTTATCGGGGGGCGGACATTACGAGCAGTACTTC. Protein sequence: CASSLSGGGHYEQYF.

This chain joins TRBV7-9 and TRBJ1-5; 10 nucleotides match TRBD1. CDR1 and CDR2 from the germline V gene are SEHNR and FQNEAQ (reference sequence). There are 15 residues in the CDR3. The J segment lost 4 bases and the V segment lost 3 bases, leaving 3 bases of the junction unmatched. CDR3 sequence (DNA): TGTGCCAGCAGCTTGGGGGGACAGGGGAATCAGCCCCAGCATTTT. Protein product: CASSLGGQGNQPQHF.

This clone has a single count. This chain uses TRBV19 with TRBJ1-2, with 7 nucleotides matching TRBD1. The CDR3 is made up of 16 amino acids. Per the germline V gene, CDR1 is LNHDA and CDR2 is SQIVND (reference sequence). V shed 1 base and J 3 bases; nucleotides not matched to a gene: 8. The CDR3 spells CASSIAGAGGHYGYTF. Written as DNA, the CDR3 is TGTGCCAGTAGTATAGCTGGGGCAGGGGGGCACTATGGCTACACCTTC.

The chain links TRBV12-3 or TRBV12-4 to TRBJ2-7, with no clear D. Trimming took 1 base from V and 12 from J, leaving 16 bases between them. The CDR3 extends over 13 amino acids. The CDR3 bases are TGTGCCAGCAGTTTAGAGGTTCGTTCTAGTCCGTACTTC. Its translation: CASSLEVRSSPYF.

The rearrangement joins TRBV27 to TRBJ1-2; TRBD1 matches at 9 bases. Germline CDR1 is MNHEY and CDR2 is SMNVEV (reference sequence). After removal of 7 bases from V and 5 bases from J, the junction contained 11 bases not matched to a gene. The CDR3 loop spans 15 amino acids. CDR3 coding DNA: TGTGCCAGCAATTCACAGGGGGCCCTCGGGTATGGCTACACCTTC. Protein sequence: CASNSQGALGYGYTF.

The chain carries TRBV5-5 and TRBJ2-3; D call uncertain. The CDR3 is made up of 14 amino acids. V gave up 6 bases and J gave up 3 bases, with 14 bases separating them. Germline CDR1 and CDR2: SGHKS and YYEKEE (reference sequence). The CDR3 DNA reads as TGTGCCAGCAATGTTGGTCGAAATACAGATACGCAGTATTTT. Translation: CASNVGRNTDTQYF.

This chain connects TRBV2 to TRBJ1-6; D perhaps matches TRBD1 (5 bases). The CDR3 sequence is 16 residues long. Trimming cost V 8 bases and J 10 bases, with 24 bases left between them. Looked up from germline, CDR1 is SNHLY and CDR2 is FYNNEI. The CDR3, as DNA: TGTGCCAGCTATCATTGGGGGGAAGGTTCGGCGTCACCCCTCCACTTT. Protein: CASYHWGEGSASPLHF.

The rearrangement joins TRBV7-9 to TRBJ2-7; TRBD1 might be the D (6 bases). CDR1 SEHNR and CDR2 FQNEAQ come from the germline V gene (reference sequence). The CDR3 extends over 15 amino acids. V lost 5 bases and J lost 2, with 16 bases in between. This chain's CDR3 is CASSQHRDLTYEQYF. The DNA of the CDR3 is TGTGCCAGCAGCCAACACAGGGATTTAACCTACGAGCAGTACTTC.

This clone was seen a handful of times. The chain recombines TRBV25-1 with TRBJ2-2, with D tentatively TRBD2 (5 bases). The ends were cut back, 5 bases at V and 6 bases at J, with 16 bases in the middle. The CDR3 has 15 amino acids. CDR1 is MGHDK and CDR2 is SYGVNS in the germline V gene. This chain's CDR3 is CASSTSHLIAGELFF. The CDR3, as DNA: TGTGCCAGCAGTACTAGTCATCTTATAGCCGGGGAGCTGTTTTTT.

The rearrangement joins TRBV7-3 to TRBJ2-3, with TRBD2 as a possible D gene (6 bases). Germline V lookup: CDR1 SGHTA, CDR2 FQGTGA. Trimming left V 4 bases short and J 4 bases short, with 9 bases between. The CDR3 totals 13 residues. The CDR3 loop reads CASSSAGSDTQYF. CDR3 bases: TGTGCCAGCAGCTCCGCGGGGTCAGATACGCAGTATTTT.